This TCR beta chain was identified during a study of CD8+CD57+ T cells in acquired aplastic anemia. For the study at large: Mean DNA quantity obtained from sorted CD4+ and CD8+ cells was about 3 ug.

This clonotype was seen many times. Its antigen remains unknown. Profiles of TCR beta VDJ and CDR3 were generated from a genomic DNA template. TCRdb fed the reads into MiXCR, producing one record per CDR3 protein. The sample lists a few hundred thousand distinct CDR3 sequences, about 56% occurring once. The CDR3 totals 14 residues. Trimming left V 7 bases short and J 8 bases short, with 20 bases between. Study conclusions and caveats: Both patients and controls carried the same twenty-nine CD8+ CDR3 sequences.

The sequence was collected from a human donor with severe aplastic anemia or a healthy control (not recorded which). The sample taken for sequencing was sorted CD4+, CD8+, or CD8+CD57+ T cells (not recorded which) from PBMCs. The chain joins TRBV12-3 or TRBV12-4 to TRBJ1-2; the D gene is possibly TRBD1 (5 bases). The chain's CDR3 is CASTDRLTMMGYTF. CDR3 nucleotides: TGTGCCAGCACTGACAGACTAACTATGATGGGCTACACCTTC.